This section outlines one T cell receptor beta chain sequence together with its context. In the original workflow: Reference gene primer amplification yielded estimated nucleated cell counts. Assay: immunoSEQ multiplex PCR; the TCRdb copy retains only in-frame clones and omits some. Clone size and the V and J calls come from that table; the DNA yielded D and trimming. The repertoire holds 200,000 to 300,000 clones, 75% to 85% seen once, with around 5.5% in the top ten. The sample comes from a study of blood T cell repertoires in COVID-19. About the study: The study drew acute and convalescent COVID-19 samples from the United States, Italy and Spain. Sources were T cells, B-cell-depleted T cells, or PBMCs; the material itself was cDNA or gDNA.

The sequenced sample consisted of peripheral blood. The receptor's source is a human donor in a cohort sampled during active COVID-19.

CDR3 region: CASSLSISYEQYF. CDR3 coding DNA: TGTGCCAGCAGTTTATCTATCTCCTACGAGCAGTACTTC. This chain uses TRBV27 with TRBJ2-7; no clear D gene. Looked up from germline, CDR1 is MNHEY and CDR2 is SMNVEV (reference sequence). The CDR3 consists of 13 residues. The V gene lost 0 bases and the J gene lost 0 bases, with 3 bases spanning the gap.